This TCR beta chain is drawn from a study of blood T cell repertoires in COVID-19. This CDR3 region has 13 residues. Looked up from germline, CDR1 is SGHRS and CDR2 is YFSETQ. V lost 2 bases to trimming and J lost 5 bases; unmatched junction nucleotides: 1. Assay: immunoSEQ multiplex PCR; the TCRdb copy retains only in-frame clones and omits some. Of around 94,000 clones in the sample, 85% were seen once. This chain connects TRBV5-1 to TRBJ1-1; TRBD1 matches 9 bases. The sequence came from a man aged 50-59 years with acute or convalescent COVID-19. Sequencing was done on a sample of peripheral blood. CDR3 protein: CASSFGTGTEAFF. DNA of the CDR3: TGCGCCAGCAGCTTTGGGACAGGGACTGAAGCTTTCTTT.